These 32 T cell receptor beta chains were sequenced from one sample in a study of T cells in tuberculosis (dated 2018 in TCRdb). Library preparation used the immunoSEQ multiplex PCR assay. Not all clones reach the TCRdb copy of this immuneACCESS table, which keeps in-frame sequences only. Checked studies attribute under half of the gap to unresolved V genes and leave the rest unexplained. The table for this sample lists about 59,000 clones; 81% of them were counted only once. About 13% of the sample comes from the top ten. PBMC were thawed, rested overnight, stained with a GMM-loaded CD1B tetramer, a Live/Dead dye and anti-CD3, and then sorted on a FACS Aria II. The CD1B tetramers were loaded with C32 glucose monomycolate that had been purified from Rhodococcus equi. The material sequenced was CD1b-GMM tetramer-negative cells sorted from PBMCs. The cell subset or site label, as the study defines it: T cells not binding CD1B-GMM tetramer, sorted from same donor. These TCRs come from an adult woman with latent tuberculosis.

The chain is built from TRBV5-1 and TRBJ1-2; a possible D gene is TRBD1 (6 bases). The germline CDR1 and CDR2 sequences are SGHRS and YFSETQ. Trimming pared 0 bases from V and 7 bases from J, leaving 13 bases between. The CDR3 extends over 14 amino acids. CDR3 in amino acids: CASSLEQGRGGYTF. For the CDR3, the DNA is TGCGCCAGCAGCTTGGAACAGGGACGAGGTGGCTACACCTTC.

The chain is built from TRBV25-1 and TRBJ1-5; TRBD1 might be the D (5 bases). The CDR3 is 14 residues long. Germline CDR1 is MGHDK and CDR2 is SYGVNS. V was pared by 4 bases and J by 1 base, with 8 bases between. The CDR3 DNA follows: TGTGCCAGCAGTGCACAGGCGAGCAATCAGCCCCAGCATTTT. Translating it yields CASSAQASNQPQHF.

The V call is TRBV7-8, the J call TRBJ1-2; maybe TRBD1 (6 bases). The V and J ends lost 3 bases and 5 bases respectively, with 13 bases between them. The CDR3 length is 14 residues. Per the germline V gene, CDR1 is SGHVS and CDR2 is FQNEAQ. The CDR3 coding sequence is TGTGCCAGCAGCTTGAGGGACACGGGGTATGGCTACACCTTC. Translated: CASSLRDTGYGYTF.

The chain recombines TRBV6-1 with TRBJ1-5, with 7 bases aligning to TRBD1. The CDR3 runs to 15 residues. Looked up from germline, CDR1 is MNHNS and CDR2 is SASEGT. Trimming at V came to 3 bases and at J to 1 base, leaving 3 bases not matched to a gene. In nucleotides, the CDR3 is TGTGCCAGCAGTGAGGCAGGGGGGAGCAATCAGCCCCAGCATTTT. Residues: CASSEAGGSNQPQHF.

There are a few counts of this clone. This rearrangement joins TRBV19 to TRBJ2-3; 11 positions agree with TRBD1. This CDR3 is built from 16 residues. In germline, CDR1 is LNHDA, CDR2 SQIVND (reference sequence). V lost 4 bases and J lost 3; bases outside the gene matches: 6. CDR3 in DNA: TGTGCCAGTAGTAGGCGGACAGGGGGCGAAACAGATACGCAGTATTTT. It translates to CASSRRTGGETDTQYF.

This clone has more than one count but fewer than ten. V is TRBV7-2 and J is TRBJ2-5; 14 bases are a match to TRBD2. The CDR3 length is 16 residues. Germline assignment: CDR1 SGHTA and CDR2 FQGNSA. With V trimmed by 4 bases and J by 7 bases, 8 bases remained unmatched. The CDR3 protein is CASSSGLAGALTTQYF. CDR3 sequence (DNA): TGTGCCAGCAGCTCGGGACTAGCGGGGGCGTTGACGACCCAGTACTTC.

On this clone itself: Other DNA sequences from this sample encode an identical CDR3 as well. In DNA form, the CDR3 reads TGTGCTAGTGGCGTACCCCGGACTAGCGGGAACTCCTACGAGCAGTACTTC. Translated: CASGVPRTSGNSYEQYF. The chain carries TRBV12-5 and TRBJ2-7; 12 bases are shared with TRBD2. Germline CDR1 and CDR2: LGHNT and FRNRAP. V shed 6 bases and J 0 bases; nucleotides not matched to a gene: 9. The CDR3 runs 17 residues.

The V and J genes are TRBV28 and TRBJ2-3; 7 bases line up with TRBD2. The CDR3 covers 21 residues. V dropped 1 base and J dropped 5; count of bases not matched to a gene: 24. Germline V gives CDR1 MDHEN, CDR2 SYDVKM. CDR3 sequence reads: CASSLYDPLRRENRRGDTQYF. The CDR3 region has the DNA TGTGCCAGCAGTTTATACGACCCGCTTAGGCGGGAGAATCGGAGGGGAGATACGCAGTATTTT.

The chain links TRBV6-6 to TRBJ2-2, with D hard to call. The germline CDR1 and CDR2 sequences are MNHNY and SVGAGI (reference sequence). The CDR3 sequence is 15 residues long. V shed 6 bases and J shed 0 bases, with 11 bases lying between them. CDR3 loop: CASSPGITNTGELFF. CDR3 DNA sequence: TGTGCCAGCAGCCCAGGCATTACGAACACCGGGGAGCTGTTTTTT.

This clone came up a few times. The rearrangement links TRBV6-1 to TRBJ2-7, with TRBD1 matching 9 bases. The V segment lost 6 bases and the J segment 0 bases; nucleotides outside the gene matches: 6. Looked up from germline, CDR1 is MNHNS and CDR2 is SASEGT. The CDR3 is 15 residues long. DNA of the CDR3: TGTGCCAGCAGGGACAGGGGAAAGAGCTCCTACGAGCAGTACTTC. Amino acids: CASRDRGKSSYEQYF.

This clone was seen only a few times. The V and J genes are TRBV2 and TRBJ2-3, with 7 bases aligning to TRBD2. Trimming cost V 3 bases and J 5 bases; bases outside gene matches: 8. This CDR3 comprises 15 residues. Per germline, CDR1 SNHLY and CDR2 FYNNEI. The CDR3 protein is CASSDVAGVEDTQYF. The DNA of the CDR3 is TGTGCCAGCAGTGATGTTGCGGGAGTTGAAGATACGCAGTATTTT.

The J gene is TRBJ2-7, the V gene TRBV28; 7 bases are shared with TRBD1. The CDR3 loop spans 13 amino acids. J gave up 7 bases and V 8 bases, and 11 bases lay outside the gene matches. Germline assignment: CDR1 MDHEN and CDR2 SYDVKM. CDR3 amino acids: CASLLPGGGEQYF. CDR3 in DNA: TGTGCCAGCTTACTTCCAGGGGGTGGTGAGCAGTACTTC.

This sequence joins TRBV9 and TRBJ1-1; D is possibly TRBD1 (6 bases). V was pared by 3 bases and J by 5 bases, with 14 bases between. The CDR3 extends over 14 amino acids. The germline V gene has CDR1 SGDLS and CDR2 YYNGEE. The DNA for the CDR3 is TGTGCCAGCAGCGGTACGACAGGTTTGACTGAAGCTTTCTTT. Translation gives CASSGTTGLTEAFF.

The CDR3 protein is CASKGTAGNTIYF. CDR3 nucleotide sequence: TGTGCCAGCAAGGGGACAGCGGGAAACACCATATATTTT. The chain carries TRBV6-1 and TRBJ1-3, with TRBD1 identical over 7 bases. The V gene's germline CDR1 is MNHNS and CDR2 SASEGT. J gave up 4 bases and V 7 bases, and 4 bases lay outside the gene matches. The CDR3 spans 13 residues.

The chain has TRBV6-1 and TRBJ2-1; 9 positions match TRBD1. Germline assignment: CDR1 MNHNS and CDR2 SASEGT. Germline trimming cut 4 bases from V and 2 bases from J; bases unmatched to any gene: 3. This CDR3 spans 15 amino acids. The CDR3 DNA is TGTGCCAGCAGTGTTCGGGACAGGGCCTACAATGAGCAGTTCTTC. This codes for CASSVRDRAYNEQFF.

This clone was recorded a few times. The J gene is TRBJ2-3, the V gene TRBV18, with 15 bases identical to TRBD2. Looked up from germline, CDR1 is KGHSH and CDR2 is LQKENI. The CDR3 is made up of 18 amino acids. Germline trimming cut 3 bases from V and 0 bases from J; bases unmatched to any gene: 4. The CDR3 DNA sequence: TGTGCCAGCTCACCCCGGACTAGCGGGGGGGTTAGCACAGATACGCAGTATTTT. Its translation: CASSPRTSGGVSTDTQYF.

CDR3 bases: TGTGCCAGCAGGCAGACAGGGGGCGTCAACTATGGCTACACCTTC. Protein: CASRQTGGVNYGYTF. The chain uses TRBV6-5 and TRBJ1-2; 10 bases line up with TRBD1. The germline V gene encodes CDR1 MNHEY and CDR2 SVGAGI. The CDR3 is 15 residues long. The ends lost 6 bases at V and 2 bases at J; junction bases unmatched: 6.

The gene calls are TRBV5-1 and TRBJ2-2; possibly TRBD1 for D (6 bases). V was cut by 2 bases and J by 8 bases, with 19 bases left in between. Germline CDR1 SGHRS, CDR2 YFSETQ. The CDR3 is 16 amino acids. The DNA for the CDR3 is TGCGCCAGCAGCTTCCTTACCGTAAAAACAGGGGGGGAGCTGTTTTTT. Protein sequence: CASSFLTVKTGGELFF.

The chain uses TRBV2 and TRBJ1-1; the D gene is possibly TRBD1 (6 bases). CDR1 and CDR2 (germline): SNHLY, FYNNEI. The CDR3 consists of 17 residues. Trimming took off 4 bases at V and 5 bases at J, with 23 bases between the two ends. In DNA, the CDR3 is TGTGCCAGCAGTGGGTTCAAAGGGGGTAAGAGGAGGACTGAAGCTTTCTTT. Encoded protein: CASSGFKGGKRRTEAFF.

The CDR3 spells CASSLSIPGNAFF. The DNA for the CDR3 is TGTGCCAGCAGTTTATCGATCCCGGGTAACGCTTTCTTT. The chain joins TRBV27 to TRBJ1-1; D call uncertain. V lost 0 bases and J 11 bases, leaving 13 bases between the germline ends. The CDR3 consists of 13 residues. CDR1 and CDR2 (germline): MNHEY, SMNVEV (reference sequence).

The gene calls are TRBV6-1 and TRBJ2-7; TRBD2 matches at 8 bases. Per the germline V gene, CDR1 is MNHNS and CDR2 is SASEGT. The CDR3 totals 14 residues. Losses at the gene ends were 1 base for V and 5 bases for J; bases not matched to a gene: 4. CDR3 sequence reads: CASSEEDGRDEQYF. Written as DNA, the CDR3 is TGTGCCAGCAGTGAAGAGGACGGGAGGGACGAGCAGTACTTC.

The rearrangement uses TRBV2 and TRBJ1-2; tentatively, D is TRBD1 (5 bases). CDR1 SNHLY and CDR2 FYNNEI come from the germline V gene. CDR3 length: 15 amino acids. V was cut by 6 bases and J by 2 bases, with 16 bases left in between. DNA of the CDR3: TGTGCCAGCAGCGGTGAGACAGTTCTCAACTATGGCTACACCTTC. Protein: CASSGETVLNYGYTF. The variable domain in full, with the rest retrieved from reference TRBV2 and TRBJ1-2, is EPEVTQTPSHQVTQMGQEVILRCVPISNHLYFYWYRQILGQKVEFLVSFYNNEISEKSEIFDDQFSVERPDGSNFTLKIRSTKLEDSAMYFCASSGETVLNYGYTFGSGTRLTVV.

Points on this clone: Other DNA sequences in this specimen translate into the identical CDR3. The chain has TRBV7-9 and TRBJ2-2; 8 nucleotides agree with TRBD1. The CDR3 extends over 15 amino acids. V was clipped by 3 bases and J by 4 bases; unmatched bases: 4. CDR1 SEHNR and CDR2 FQNEAQ come from the germline V gene (reference sequence). Here the CDR3 DNA reads TGTGCCAGCAGCTTGACAGGGGCCAGCACCGGGGAGCTGTTTTTT. Encoded protein: CASSLTGASTGELFF.

The CDR3 region is CAISDRGGTDTQYF. CDR3 bases: TGTGCCATCAGTGACAGGGGCGGCACAGATACGCAGTATTTT. The chain is built from TRBV10-3 and TRBJ2-3; tentative D call: TRBD1 (6 bases). Trimming took off 3 bases at V and 1 base at J, with 8 bases between the two ends. The CDR3 is 14 residues long. Germline-derived CDR1 and CDR2 are ENHRY and SYGVKD.

The CDR3 here is CASSEQGTGELFF. In nucleotides, the CDR3 is TGCGCCAGCAGCGAACAGGGCACCGGGGAGCTGTTTTTT. The rearrangement links TRBV5-1 to TRBJ2-2, with D maybe TRBD1 (6 bases). The CDR3 spans 13 residues. CDR1 is SGHRS, CDR2 YFSETQ, per germline. The ends were cut back, 4 bases at V and 4 bases at J, with 8 bases in the middle.

The chain carries TRBV6-1 and TRBJ2-7, with D possibly being TRBD2 (5 bases). V was pared by 0 bases and J by 7 bases, with 25 bases between. Looked up from germline, CDR1 is MNHNS and CDR2 is SASEGT. CDR3 length: 18 residues. CDR3 protein: CASSEARRPSGSPGEQYF. The CDR3 bases are TGTGCCAGCAGTGAAGCAAGGAGGCCCTCGGGGAGCCCGGGGGAGCAGTACTTC.

This chain connects TRBV7-8 to TRBJ2-7, with D tentatively TRBD1 (6 bases). The CDR3 is 14 residues long. Germline CDR1 is SGHVS and CDR2 is FQNEAQ. V was cut by 5 bases and J by 3 bases, with 14 bases left in between. The DNA of the CDR3 is TGTGCCAGCAGCATACAGGGCTCAGGCTACGAGCAGTACTTC. It specifies CASSIQGSGYEQYF.

The chain joins TRBV27 to TRBJ2-1; D gene uncertain. The CDR3 loop spans 14 amino acids. Trimming left V 6 bases short and J 4 bases short, with 13 bases between. CDR1 is MNHEY and CDR2 is SMNVEV in the germline V gene (reference sequence). The CDR3 nucleotides are TGTGCCAGCAGCCCCAGTTACAGTTACAATGAGCAGTTCTTC. Translated, it gives CASSPSYSYNEQFF.

The chain uses TRBV7-9 and TRBJ2-7; D not certain. CDR1 is SEHNR and CDR2 is FQNEAQ in the germline V gene (reference sequence). There are 14 residues in the CDR3. V dropped 1 base and J dropped 3 bases, with 10 bases sitting between them. This CDR3 is CASSLGWPLYEQYF. The CDR3 DNA follows: TGTGCCAGCAGCTTAGGGTGGCCCCTCTACGAGCAGTACTTC. Using reference TRBV7-9 and TRBJ2-7 for the parts outside the CDR3, the full variable domain is DTGVSQNPRHKITKRGQNVTFRCDPISEHNRLYWYRQTLGQGPEFLTYFQNEAQLEKSRLLSDRFSAERPKGSFSTLEIQRTEQGDSAMYLCASSLGWPLYEQYFGPGTRLTVT.

This clone appeared once. This chain links TRBV7-2 with TRBJ2-7; 7 bases are shared with TRBD2. Germline loops: CDR1 SGHTA, CDR2 FQGNSA. The CDR3 runs 17 residues. The trim removed 5 bases at V and 0 bases at J, leaving 13 bases unmatched. CDR3 bases: TGTGCCAGCAGCCCCTCCCGATGGGGGGGGGACTCCTACGAGCAGTACTTC. This gives the protein CASSPSRWGGDSYEQYF.

The chain is built from TRBV5-1 and TRBJ1-1; 9 bases map to TRBD1. Germline CDR1 is SGHRS and CDR2 is YFSETQ. With 1 base clipped from V and 6 bases from J, the junction kept 7 bases outside the gene matches. CDR3 length: 15 amino acids. This chain's CDR3 is CASSLRTGEYAEAFF. The DNA for the CDR3 is TGCGCCAGCAGCTTGCGGACAGGGGAATACGCTGAAGCTTTCTTT.

V is TRBV2 and J is TRBJ2-2, with 8 positions matching TRBD1. Trimming at V came to 5 bases and at J to 5 bases, leaving 7 bases not matched to a gene. Germline CDR1 and CDR2: SNHLY and FYNNEI. This CDR3 contains 15 residues. The CDR3 nucleotides read TGTGCCAGCAGTTTCCGGGACAGGACTACCGGGGAGCTGTTTTTT. Residues: CASSFRDRTTGELFF.